The 19 T cell receptor beta chains listed next were all sequenced from one sample in a study of blood T cell repertoires in COVID-19. Sequencing used immunoSEQ multiplex PCR; TCRdb keeps in-frame clones, though not all of them. This sample has some 280,000 clones, with just over 85% found just once. The sequenced material came from peripheral blood. Receptors were obtained from a woman in her 30s with active or convalescent COVID-19.

This chain joins TRBV6-6 and TRBJ1-2; TRBD1 matches at 10 bases. The V segment lost 4 bases and the J segment 1 base; nucleotides outside the gene matches: 6. Germline-derived CDR1 and CDR2 are MNHNY and SVGAGI (reference sequence). The CDR3 has 16 residues. The CDR3 DNA follows: TGTGCCAGCAGTTCCACCGGACAGGGGGGTAACTATGGCTACACCTTC. It yields the protein CASSSTGQGGNYGYTF.

A single count supports this clone. V is TRBV14 and J is TRBJ1-1, with a weak D call TRBD1 (5 bases). Trimming removed 0 bases from V and 4 bases from J, with 18 bases in between. CDR1 is SGHDN and CDR2 is FVKESK in the germline V gene. This CDR3 contains 17 residues. Here the CDR3 reads CASSQEWGGRGGTEAFF. The CDR3 coding sequence is TGTGCCAGCAGCCAAGAGTGGGGGGGAAGGGGCGGCACTGAAGCTTTCTTT.

This chain joins TRBV6-5 and TRBJ2-1; TRBD2 matches 9 bases. Germline-derived CDR1 and CDR2 are MNHEY and SVGAGI. The CDR3 runs to 16 residues. J gave up 4 bases and V 0 bases, and 4 bases lay outside the gene matches. CDR3 loop: CASSYSPAGGYNEQFF. DNA for the CDR3: TGTGCCAGCAGTTACTCCCCGGCGGGGGGGTACAATGAGCAGTTCTTC.

V and J are TRBV7-2 and TRBJ1-1; TRBD1 matches at 11 bases. V lost 5 bases, J lost 5 bases, and 7 bases stayed unmatched. Germline CDR1 SGHTA, CDR2 FQGNSA. CDR3 length: 15 residues. CDR3 in DNA: TGTGCCAGCAGCCTTGGACAGGGGGCGAGAACTGAAGCTTTCTTT. Its protein is CASSLGQGARTEAFF.

The chain couples TRBV3-1 (or the pseudogene TRBV3-2) to TRBJ1-1; weak D call: TRBD1 (5 bases). The V end lost 4 bases, the J end lost 4 bases, and 16 bases lay between the germline ends. CDR3 length: 15 amino acids. The germline V gene encodes CDR1 LGHDT and CDR2 YNNKEL (reference sequence). The CDR3 nucleotides read TGTGCCAGCAGCCCCGGTGGGGAGGGGACCACTGAAGCTTTCTTT. Protein sequence: CASSPGGEGTTEAFF.

CDR3 DNA sequence: TGTGCCAGCTCACTTACAGGGAATAATGAGCAGTTCTTC. It translates to CASSLTGNNEQFF. J is TRBJ2-1 and V is TRBV18; D may be TRBD1 (6 bases). Germline CDR1 KGHSH, CDR2 LQKENI. V lost 4 bases and J lost 7, with 11 bases in between. The CDR3 covers 13 residues.

This clone was seen only a few times. The rearrangement joins TRBV2 to TRBJ1-1, with D maybe TRBD1 (6 bases). Germline lookup yields CDR1 SNHLY and CDR2 FYNNEI. Trimming removed 6 bases from V and 0 bases from J, with 26 bases in between. CDR3 size: 19 residues. CDR3 sequence (DNA): TGTGCCAGCAGGAATCACAGGGTACAAACTAGAGCCGTGAACACTGAAGCTTTCTTT. Translated, it gives CASRNHRVQTRAVNTEAFF.

This chain joins TRBV6-6 and TRBJ1-1; D possibly corresponds to TRBD1 (5 bases). The CDR3 has 15 residues. Germline-derived CDR1 and CDR2 are MNHNY and SVGAGI (reference sequence). V lost 5 bases and J lost 1, with 14 bases in between. The CDR3, as DNA: TGTGCCAGCAGTCCTCGGGGGGAAGCGAACACTGAAGCTTTCTTT. Translated, it gives CASSPRGEANTEAFF.

The V gene is TRBV10-3, the J gene TRBJ2-7, with D hard to call. The CDR3 contains 12 residues. CDR1 is ENHRY and CDR2 is SYGVKD in the germline V gene. V lost 4 bases, J lost 4 bases, and 8 bases lay in between. The chain's CDR3 is CAISAQPYEQYF. The CDR3 DNA follows: TGTGCCATCAGTGCACAGCCTTACGAGCAGTACTTC.

This clone was found once. This rearrangement joins TRBV15 to TRBJ2-2, with 7 bases lining up with TRBD2. This CDR3 spans 17 amino acids. V gave up 0 bases and J gave up 5 bases; unmatched junction bases: 9. CDR1 and CDR2 from the germline V gene are LNHNV and YYDKDF (reference sequence). CDR3 protein: CATSRDGAGANTGELFF. The CDR3 DNA sequence: TGTGCCACCAGCAGAGATGGGGCGGGAGCTAATACCGGGGAGCTGTTTTTT. Full variable domain (rest looked up from reference TRBV15 and TRBJ2-2): DAMVIQNPRYQVTQFGKPVTLSCSQTLNHNVMYWYQQKSSQAPKLLFHYYDKDFNNEADTPDNFQSRRPNTSFCFLDIRSPGLGDTAMYLCATSRDGAGANTGELFFGEGSRLTVL.

The gene calls are TRBV6-5 and TRBJ1-1, with D uncertain. Germline V gene data show CDR1 as MNHEY and CDR2 as SVGAGI. V was pared by 6 bases and J by 5 bases, with 16 bases between. This CDR3 is 14 amino acids long. CDR3: CASRPPTAHTEAFF. The CDR3 nucleotides are TGTGCCAGCAGACCCCCCACAGCCCATACTGAAGCTTTCTTT.

The V call is TRBV28, the J call TRBJ1-2, with 7 bases matching TRBD1. The CDR3 spans 13 residues. V lost 11 bases and J lost 4; bases outside the gene matches: 10. The germline gives CDR1 MDHEN, CDR2 SYDVKM. The DNA for the CDR3 is TGTGCCTCAAAAGAAGGGGGCCTCTATGGCTACACCTTC. Its protein is CASKEGGLYGYTF.

V and J are TRBV19 and TRBJ1-5; 8 nucleotides line up with TRBD1. J gave up 4 bases and V 7 bases, and 12 bases lay outside the gene matches. CDR1 LNHDA and CDR2 SQIVND come from the germline V gene (reference sequence). The CDR3 has 16 amino acids. CDR3 in amino acids: CASTTTGDPLNQPQHF. The CDR3 coding sequence is TGTGCCAGTACAACGACAGGGGACCCCCTTAATCAGCCCCAGCATTTT.

For the CDR3, the DNA is TGTGCCAGCAGCCAGGCCCTCTCCTACGAGCAGTACTTC. Its protein product is CASSQALSYEQYF. The V call is TRBV6-5, the J call TRBJ2-7, with unresolved D. Germline lookup yields CDR1 MNHEY and CDR2 SVGAGI. Trimming removed 6 bases from V and 0 bases from J, with 9 bases in between. The CDR3 loop spans 13 amino acids.

The CDR3 sequence: CATLRQGLGSPLHF. In DNA, the CDR3 is TGTGCCACCCTACGACAGGGATTAGGTTCACCCCTCCACTTT. This chain uses TRBV2 with TRBJ1-6, with 7 bases identical to TRBD1. The germline CDR1 and CDR2 sequences are SNHLY and FYNNEI. Losses at the gene ends were 10 bases for V and 9 bases for J; bases not matched to a gene: 12. The CDR3 extends over 14 amino acids.

The genes are TRBV3-1 (or the pseudogene TRBV3-2) and TRBJ2-5; 9 nucleotides align to TRBD1. This CDR3 comprises 14 residues. V lost 3 bases to trimming and J lost 5 bases; unmatched junction nucleotides: 4. CDR1 is LGHDT, CDR2 YNNKEL, per germline (reference sequence). This CDR3 reads CASSQGTGKETQYF. Written as DNA, the CDR3 is TGTGCCAGCAGCCAGGGGACAGGGAAGGAGACCCAGTACTTC.

V usage is TRBV10-2 and J usage is TRBJ1-1, with TRBD1 matching over 7 bases. Germline-derived CDR1 and CDR2 are WSHSY and SAAADI. The J segment lost 5 bases and the V segment lost 6 bases, leaving 3 bases of the junction unmatched. This CDR3 spans 12 amino acids. This CDR3 is CASSDRVTEAFF. CDR3 bases: TGCGCCAGCAGCGACAGGGTAACTGAAGCTTTCTTT.

V usage is TRBV25-1 and J usage is TRBJ1-1, with TRBD1 matching over 10 bases. This CDR3 comprises 15 residues. With 7 bases clipped from V and 6 bases from J, the junction kept 11 bases outside the gene matches. CDR1 and CDR2 (germline): MGHDK, SYGVNS. The CDR3 reads CASTNPGQGIAEAFF. In DNA, the CDR3 is TGTGCCAGCACGAATCCGGGACAGGGGATCGCTGAAGCTTTCTTT.

CDR3 region: CASSQRQGRSNQPQHF. The CDR3 coding sequence is TGTGCCAGCAGTCAGAGACAGGGGCGTAGCAATCAGCCCCAGCATTTT. The chain employs TRBV6-2 or TRBV6-3 and TRBJ1-5, with TRBD1 identical over 8 bases. CDR1 is MNHEY, CDR2 SVGEGT, per germline. V lost 5 bases, J lost 0 bases, and 6 bases stayed unmatched. This CDR3 comprises 16 residues.